The clone carrying this T cell receptor beta chain was counted ten times or more. MiXCR was run by TCRdb on the RT-PCR reads, yielding one entry per CDR3 protein. Of about 680,000 distinct CDR3 sequences in the sample, approximately 15% were seen once. This receptor was obtained from a female donor in good health, serving as a healthy control. What was sequenced was memory CD4+ T cells from blood.

This CDR3 is CSASGTSAETQYF. CDR3 bases: TGCAGTGCATCCGGGACTAGCGCGGAGACCCAGTACTTC. The gene calls are TRBV20-1 and TRBJ2-5; 10 bases are a match to TRBD2. V trimming: 6 bases; J trimming: 5 bases; junction bases outside the gene matches: 6. Germline V CDR1 and CDR2: DFQATT, SNEGSKA (reference sequence). The CDR3 covers 13 residues.